These 20 T cell receptor beta chains came from one sample sequenced in a study of CD8 T cells in Susac syndrome. Random hexamers served to reverse transcribe roughly 0.45 to 1 ug RNA. TCRdb recomputed calls from the immunoSEQ multiplex PCR reads with MiXCR, one row per CDR3 protein. The data contain about 110,000 distinct CDR3 sequences, roughly 95% of them singletons. The sample was CD4+ T cells from PBMCs. These receptors all stem from a human donor in good health.

The chain couples TRBV24-1 to TRBJ1-2, with 9 bases fitting TRBD1. From germline, CDR1 is KGHDR and CDR2 SFDVKD. Trimming took 3 bases from V and 3 from J; bases not matched to a gene: 4. The CDR3 is 15 residues long. The CDR3 DNA sequence: TGTGCCACCAGTGATACAGGGGGCGCGCACTATGGCTACACCTTC. Encoded protein: CATSDTGGAHYGYTF.

The chain uses TRBV15 and TRBJ1-1; tentative D call: TRBD1 (6 bases). Trimming removed 0 bases at V and 8 bases at J, with 13 bases between. The CDR3 is 14 amino acids. In germline, CDR1 is LNHNV, CDR2 YYDKDF (reference sequence). CDR3 in amino acids: CATSRDQGTPEAFF. The CDR3 DNA sequence: TGTGCCACCAGCAGAGATCAAGGGACACCCGAAGCTTTCTTT.

The chain carries TRBV23-1 and TRBJ1-2, with unresolved D. TRBV23-1 belongs to the ORF category, with a function that is uncertain. Trimming removed 1 base at V and 4 bases at J, with 10 bases between. This CDR3 is 14 amino acids long. The CDR3 region has the DNA TGCGCCAGCAGTCAATGGGGAGGGTTCTATGGCTACACCTTC. Its translation is CASSQWGGFYGYTF.

The chain recombines TRBV5-1 with TRBJ1-2; D not resolved. The CDR3 runs 12 residues. The V end lost 3 bases, the J end lost 4 bases, and 7 bases lay between the germline ends. The V gene's germline CDR1 is SGHRS and CDR2 YFSETQ. CDR3 residues: CASSSEGYGYTF. Written as DNA, the CDR3 is TGCGCCAGCAGCTCCGAGGGCTATGGCTACACCTTC.

This chain links TRBV20-1 with TRBJ2-1, with a tentative D call TRBD2 (6 bases). The V end was cut by 5 bases, the J end by 0 bases, with 17 bases between. The CDR3 contains 16 residues. Germline V lookup: CDR1 DFQATT, CDR2 SNEGSKA (reference sequence). CDR3 nucleotide sequence: TGCAGTGCTTCCCGGGACTCCCGAAGCTCCTACAATGAGCAGTTCTTC. This sequence encodes CSASRDSRSSYNEQFF.

The chain has TRBV4-3 and TRBJ2-1; the D gene is possibly TRBD2 (5 bases). Trimming took 0 bases from V and 3 from J, leaving 21 bases between them. The CDR3 spans 19 residues. Germline V gene lookup returns CDR1 LGHNA and CDR2 YSLEER. The CDR3 region has the DNA TGCGCCAGCAGCCAAGATAGTGGTAGCGTAGCGCATTTCTACAATGAGCAGTTCTTC. Translation gives CASSQDSGSVAHFYNEQFF.

The V and J genes are TRBV20-1 and TRBJ2-1; 8 nucleotides match TRBD2. V shed 1 base, J shed 8 bases, and the junction held 10 bases outside the gene matches. The germline V gene encodes CDR1 DFQATT and CDR2 SNEGSKA (reference sequence). CDR3 length equals 15 residues. The CDR3 region is CSARGPSGSIDEQFF. CDR3 nucleotide sequence: TGCAGTGCTAGAGGCCCAAGCGGGAGTATTGATGAGCAGTTCTTC.

The chain employs TRBV5-6 and TRBJ1-1; D not resolved. The CDR3 is 14 residues long. V was pared by 4 bases and J by 2 bases, with 12 bases between. In germline, CDR1 is SGHDT, CDR2 YYEEEE. The CDR3 region is CASSITPANTEAFF. The CDR3 nucleotides read TGTGCCAGCAGCATTACCCCAGCAAACACTGAAGCTTTCTTT.

This clonotype was seen just once. The chain couples TRBV23-1 to TRBJ1-5; weak D call: TRBD1 (6 bases). TRBV23-1 is recorded as an ORF, its role being uncertain. V shed 4 bases and J shed 5 bases, with 15 bases lying between them. The CDR3 runs to 15 residues. CDR3 DNA: TGCGCCAGCAGTCCTGGGGTACAGGGCGATCAGCCCCAGCATTTT. Translation gives CASSPGVQGDQPQHF.

This sequence joins TRBV6-6 and TRBJ2-7; TRBD1 might be the D (6 bases). Germline V gives CDR1 MNHNY, CDR2 SVGAGI (reference sequence). V dropped 7 bases and J dropped 6 bases, with 10 bases sitting between them. The length of the CDR3 is 11 residues. CDR3 bases: TGTGCCAGCAAACAGGGTGCCGAGCAGTACTTC. As protein: CASKQGAEQYF.

V and J are TRBV29-1 and TRBJ1-4; possible D gene TRBD1, 6 bases. CDR1 SQVTM and CDR2 ANQGSEA come from the germline V gene. The CDR3 runs 14 residues. The ends were cut back, 7 bases at V and 1 base at J, with 13 bases in the middle. CDR3 DNA: TGCAGCGCCTTGTCAGGGGAAACTAATGAAAAACTGTTTTTT. It encodes CSALSGETNEKLFF.

The rearrangement links TRBV14 to TRBJ1-2; D unresolved. The CDR3 has 17 residues. V was trimmed by 0 bases and J by 3 bases, leaving 17 bases between them. Per germline, CDR1 SGHDN and CDR2 FVKESK. In DNA, the CDR3 is TGTGCCAGCAGCCAAGAAGCGGGTGCCATATACTACTATGGCTACACCTTC. Translation gives CASSQEAGAIYYYGYTF.

CDR3 sequence reads: CASSQVGGRAGGYTF. In DNA form, the CDR3 reads TGTGCCAGCAGCCAAGTCGGGGGAAGGGCTGGTGGCTACACCTTC. The J gene is TRBJ1-2, the V gene TRBV3-1; TRBD1 is a possible D gene (5 bases). This CDR3 spans 15 amino acids. Germline values: CDR1 LGHDT, CDR2 YNNKEL (reference sequence). The V end was cut by 1 base, the J end by 7 bases, with 16 bases between.

The V gene is TRBV28, the J gene TRBJ1-1; D not resolved. The CDR3 length is 13 residues. Germline V gene lookup returns CDR1 MDHEN and CDR2 SYDVKM. Trimming took 3 bases from V and 8 from J, leaving 13 bases between them. Written as DNA, the CDR3 is TGTGCCAGCAGTTTGGGTGCGACGGCAGAAGCTTTCTTT. Translation gives CASSLGATAEAFF.

This sequence joins TRBV15 and TRBJ2-5; 12 nucleotides line up with TRBD2. Germline loops: CDR1 LNHNV, CDR2 YYDKDF (reference sequence). The CDR3 sequence is 18 residues long. Trimming at V came to 1 base and at J to 5 bases, leaving 11 bases not matched to a gene. The CDR3 protein is CATSRGGLAGGLGETQYF. CDR3 DNA sequence: TGTGCCACCAGCAGAGGTGGTCTAGCGGGGGGGCTCGGGGAGACCCAGTACTTC.

The V and J genes are TRBV7-9 and TRBJ2-3; no clear D gene. CDR1 SEHNR and CDR2 FQNEAQ come from the germline V gene (reference sequence). V lost 2 bases, J lost 6 bases, and 15 bases lay in between. The CDR3 runs 15 residues. The CDR3: CASSLNSVAQDTQYF. In nucleotides, the CDR3 is TGTGCCAGCAGCTTAAATTCGGTCGCACAGGATACGCAGTATTTT.

This clonotype occurred a few times. This rearrangement joins TRBV27 to TRBJ1-2; TRBD1 might be the D (5 bases). Per the germline V gene, CDR1 is MNHEY and CDR2 is SMNVEV (reference sequence). V gave up 6 bases and J gave up 4 bases, with 9 bases separating them. This CDR3 has 12 residues. The CDR3 DNA is TGTGCCAGCAGAACGGGGGGCTATGGCTACACCTTC. Amino acid sequence: CASRTGGYGYTF.

V usage is TRBV7-9 and J usage is TRBJ2-5; 8 nucleotides match TRBD2. Per the germline V gene, CDR1 is SEHNR and CDR2 is FQNEAQ (reference sequence). Losses at the gene ends were 1 base for V and 5 bases for J; bases not matched to a gene: 6. The CDR3 covers 15 residues. The CDR3 DNA follows: TGTGCCAGCAGCTTAGAGGGACTAGATTTGGAGACCCAGTACTTC. Its translation is CASSLEGLDLETQYF. Full variable domain (remainder filled in from reference TRBV7-9 and TRBJ2-5): DTGVSQNPRHKITKRGQNVTFRCDPISEHNRLYWYRQTLGQGPEFLTYFQNEAQLEKSRLLSDRFSAERPKGSFSTLEIQRTEQGDSAMYLCASSLEGLDLETQYFGPGTRLLVL.

J is TRBJ2-3 and V is TRBV5-1; 8 bases align to TRBD2. V was pared by 4 bases and J by 3 bases, with 10 bases of the junction left unmatched. Germline assignment: CDR1 SGHRS and CDR2 YFSETQ. The CDR3 is made up of 16 amino acids. The CDR3 is CASSQNGPGGTDTQYF. CDR3 bases: TGCGCCAGCAGCCAGAACGGGCCGGGAGGGACAGATACGCAGTATTTT.

The J gene is TRBJ2-7, the V gene TRBV18, with 8 positions matching TRBD1. V was pared by 4 bases and J by 2 bases, with 7 bases of the junction left unmatched. CDR1 and CDR2 (germline): KGHSH, LQKENI. The CDR3 extends over 15 amino acids. CDR3 in amino acids: CASSQGQGSTYEQYF. The CDR3 DNA sequence: TGTGCCAGCTCACAAGGACAGGGATCAACCTACGAGCAGTACTTC.